This TCR beta chain was obtained from a study of shared clonotypes between healthy human individuals. About the study: Ranging from 18 to 49 in age, donors were a couple of women and a few men. The study's findings and limits: Sharing across several donors was seen in around 5.1% of naive CD4 clonotypes. Specimens sampled were limited to blood, with tissue repertoires likely differing.

Repertoires were generated with immunoSEQ multiplex PCR, while TCRdb's copy carries only in-frame clones and drops some. The sample contains around 620,000 clones, 95% of which appear only once. A note on this clone: The target antigen is unknown.

The naive CD8 subset, CD45RO-negative cells positively selected for CCR7, excluded terminally differentiated effector memory CD45RA+ cells. Trimming cost V 6 bases and J 6 bases; bases outside gene matches: 8. Germline values: CDR1 SQVTM, CDR2 ANQGSEA. The CDR3 has 13 amino acids. This TCR came from a woman in her twenties or thirties in good health. The genes are TRBV29-1 and TRBJ2-1; 7 bases are a match to TRBD2. Sequencing used naive CD8+ T cells sorted from blood. In DNA form, the CDR3 reads TGCAGCGTGAGAGCGGGAAGGGCCAATGAGCAGTTCTTC. This sequence encodes CSVRAGRANEQFF.